This T cell receptor beta chain originates from a study of cytomegalovirus exposure and HLA in healthy donors. Notes on the study in general: The authors confirmed in vitro that three CMV-associated chains were specific for CMV antigens. There were some public TCRs occurring in many donors, but most TCR sequences were rare. Earlier analysis looked at TCR beta V segments, and most were productive about 87% or about 30% of the time.

As for this clone: Its target is unknown.

This CDR3 contains 13 residues. V lost 5 bases to trimming and J lost 5 bases; unmatched junction nucleotides: 5. Germline loops: CDR1 SGHNT, CDR2 YENEEA. Use of 60 Vbeta and 13 Jbeta primers characterized the PCR. Clones were read by immunoSEQ multiplex PCR, and TCRdb kept only the in-frame ones, dropping some. In the table there are under 110,000 clones, roughly four fifths of which are singletons. The rearrangement joins TRBV11-3 to TRBJ2-7; 8 bases map to TRBD1. What was sequenced was PBMCs. The clonotype originates from a woman between 50 and 59 years old in good health and CMV-seropositive. CDR3 residues: CASSPQGANEQYF. For the CDR3, the DNA is TGTGCCAGCAGCCCGCAGGGGGCCAACGAGCAGTACTTC.